This passage covers 11 T cell receptor beta chains from one sample sequenced in a study of blood T cell repertoires in COVID-19. The method was immunoSEQ multiplex PCR; TCRdb's version includes in-frame clones alone and lacks a portion of them. Counted here are about 260,000 clones, 88% occurring once; the ten biggest clones make up approximately 10%. Sequenced sample: peripheral blood. The receptors derive from a woman in her twenties or thirties with COVID-19, enrolled during active disease.

CDR3 DNA sequence: TGTGCCAGCAGACCTGCGGGATTTGGCACTGAAGCTTTCTTT. It specifies CASRPAGFGTEAFF. V usage is TRBV6-2 or TRBV6-3 and J usage is TRBJ1-1, with D unclear. Germline loops: CDR1 MNHEY, CDR2 SVGEGT. CDR3 length: 14 amino acids. Trimming shortened V by 6 bases and J by 4 bases, and 15 bases separated the two germline ends.

The V call is TRBV12-3 or TRBV12-4, the J call TRBJ1-2; no firm D call. CDR3 size: 13 residues. The ends were cut back, 2 bases at V and 8 bases at J, with 12 bases in the middle. CDR3 in amino acids: CASSLTGRTGYTF. As DNA, the CDR3 is TGTGCCAGCAGTTTAACGGGGAGGACGGGCTACACCTTC.

The chain uses TRBV4-3 and TRBJ1-4, with a tentative D call TRBD1 (6 bases). The CDR3 runs 14 residues. The germline V gene encodes CDR1 LGHNA and CDR2 YSLEER. Trimming took off 2 bases at V and 6 bases at J, with 10 bases between the two ends. The CDR3, as DNA: TGCGCCAGCAGCCAAATACAGGGAGATGAAAAACTGTTTTTT. Amino acid sequence: CASSQIQGDEKLFF.

The chain is built from TRBV11-2 and TRBJ1-3; D is unresolved. The CDR3 is 14 amino acids. Germline V gene data show CDR1 as SGHAT and CDR2 as FQNNGV. Trimming removed 1 base from V and 4 bases from J, with 8 bases in between. The CDR3 DNA is TGTGCCAGCAGCTTAGGCGGTCGGGGAAACACCATATATTTT. Encoded protein: CASSLGGRGNTIYF.

The V call is TRBV7-9, the J call TRBJ2-7, with D possibly being TRBD1 (5 bases). This CDR3 spans 14 amino acids. The germline V gene encodes CDR1 SEHNR and CDR2 FQNEAQ (reference sequence). Trimming removed 5 bases at V and 0 bases at J, with 11 bases between. CDR3 loop: CASSPWGLSYEQYF. The CDR3 DNA follows: TGTGCCAGCAGCCCGTGGGGCCTCTCCTACGAGCAGTACTTC.

This clone has just one count. The gene calls are TRBV2 and TRBJ1-2, with unresolved D. With 7 bases removed from V and 5 bases from J, the gap between germline ends came to 11 bases. The germline V gene encodes CDR1 SNHLY and CDR2 FYNNEI. The CDR3 is made up of 12 amino acids. Here the CDR3 reads CASKLGGYGYTF. CDR3 nucleotides: TGTGCCAGCAAGTTAGGAGGGTATGGCTACACCTTC.

The genes are TRBV7-9 and TRBJ2-1; weak D call: TRBD2 (5 bases). Germline loops: CDR1 SEHNR, CDR2 FQNEAQ (reference sequence). This CDR3 is built from 15 residues. V was pared by 0 bases and J by 5 bases, with 11 bases between. CDR3 region: CASSLATWRDNEQFF. Written as DNA, the CDR3 is TGTGCCAGCAGCTTAGCGACGTGGCGGGACAATGAGCAGTTCTTC.

This chain connects TRBV28 to TRBJ1-6, with D possibly TRBD1 on 5 matching bases. The germline V and J ends were trimmed by 2 bases and 7 bases, with 9 bases remaining between them. Germline V gene data show CDR1 as MDHEN and CDR2 as SYDVKM. The CDR3 length is 14 residues. Written as DNA, the CDR3 is TGTGCCAGCAGTTTACAGGGAGGAAATTCACCCCTCCACTTT. It specifies CASSLQGGNSPLHF.

Only a few counts were recorded for this clone. The CDR3 nucleotides read TGTGCCAGCAGCCTTGGACTCAAAAAGTACCAAGAGACCCAGTACTTC. Translation: CASSLGLKKYQETQYF. The rearrangement links TRBV3-1 (or the pseudogene TRBV3-2) to TRBJ2-5; perhaps TRBD2 as D (5 bases). Per the germline V gene, CDR1 is LGHDT and CDR2 is YNNKEL (reference sequence). With 4 bases removed from V and 0 bases from J, the gap between germline ends came to 15 bases. There are 16 residues in the CDR3.

V and J are TRBV27 and TRBJ1-1, with 8 bases identical to TRBD1. V was clipped by 7 bases and J by 4 bases; unmatched bases: 5. This CDR3 comprises 13 residues. Germline V lookup: CDR1 MNHEY, CDR2 SMNVEV (reference sequence). CDR3 bases: TGTGCCAGCAATCTACAGGGGGGCACTGAAGCTTTCTTT. It is translated as CASNLQGGTEAFF.

This chain links TRBV3-1 (or the pseudogene TRBV3-2) with TRBJ2-7; maybe TRBD2 (6 bases). V was trimmed by 0 bases and J by 2 bases, leaving 11 bases between them. The CDR3 is made up of 15 amino acids. Germline V CDR1 and CDR2: LGHDT, YNNKEL (reference sequence). For the CDR3, the DNA is TGTGCCAGCAGCCAAGATAGCGGAGCCCCCTACGAGCAGTACTTC. Protein sequence: CASSQDSGAPYEQYF.